Listed below are T cell receptor beta chains from one sample, sequenced in a study of regulatory T cells in long-lasting Graves disease. TCRdb called the multiplex PCR reads again in MiXCR, with one record for every CDR3 protein. The data contain 550,000 to 600,000 distinct CDR3 sequences, more than 15% of them singletons. Another study also made use of these data, one on T cells in Graves' hyperthyroidism and ophthalmopathy.

The specimen comprised peripheral blood mononuclear cells (PBMCs), sampled at new diagnosis, from a patient treated with antithyroid drugs. The receptors originated from a man younger than 35 with Graves disease. The CDR3 runs from the conserved cysteine through the conserved F or W. Each record gives: V gene, J gene, clone size, CDR3 protein. Clone size, where shown, is once, few, many, or a class for clones that have expanded.

v_call: TRBV28; j_call: TRBJ2-7; clone_size: many; cdr3_aa: CASSLGGRAGYEQYF
v_call: TRBV7-9; j_call: TRBJ2-7; clone_size: many; cdr3_aa: CASTSTAGSAEQYF
v_call: TRBV11-2; j_call: TRBJ2-7; clone_size: few; cdr3_aa: CASSLIGASLEGYEQYF
v_call: TRBV29-1; j_call: TRBJ2-2; clone_size: few; cdr3_aa: CSVESQGVAGELFF
v_call: TRBV10-3; j_call: TRBJ2-5; clone_size: many; cdr3_aa: CAISGYRAAQETQYF
v_call: TRBV19; j_call: TRBJ1-2; clone_size: .; cdr3_aa: CASLSDRGNYGYTF
v_call: TRBV27; j_call: TRBJ2-7; clone_size: many; cdr3_aa: CASSHGKSREQYF
v_call: TRBV2; j_call: TRBJ2-3; clone_size: many; cdr3_aa: CASSQDTDTQYF
v_call: TRBV27; j_call: TRBJ2-3; clone_size: .; cdr3_aa: CASKREGLGDTQYF
v_call: TRBV18; j_call: TRBJ2-7; clone_size: .; cdr3_aa: CASSTSGRTPYEQYF
v_call: TRBV19; j_call: TRBJ2-5; clone_size: few; cdr3_aa: CASRRSMSETQYF
v_call: TRBV11-1; j_call: TRBJ2-3; clone_size: many; cdr3_aa: CASSLARGLAGTDTQYF
v_call: TRBV27; j_call: TRBJ1-6; clone_size: many; cdr3_aa: CASSFGGDNSPLHF
v_call: TRBV6-5; j_call: TRBJ1-5; clone_size: many; cdr3_aa: CASSYSGQGAHQPQHF
v_call: TRBV27; j_call: TRBJ1-5; clone_size: .; cdr3_aa: CASSEGALSNQPQHF
v_call: TRBV25-1; j_call: TRBJ2-1; clone_size: many; cdr3_aa: CASSEVVSYNEQFF
v_call: TRBV9; j_call: TRBJ2-5; clone_size: .; cdr3_aa: CASSVAGGKETQYF
v_call: TRBV19; j_call: TRBJ1-2; clone_size: few; cdr3_aa: CASTTIDRNYGYTF
v_call: TRBV2; j_call: TRBJ2-2; clone_size: many; cdr3_aa: CASSGGRANTGELFF
v_call: TRBV18; j_call: TRBJ2-1; clone_size: few; cdr3_aa: CASSPLKSVNEQFF
v_call: TRBV5-1; j_call: TRBJ2-1; clone_size: .; cdr3_aa: CASRSGSEQYNEQFF
v_call: TRBV5-1; j_call: TRBJ2-7; clone_size: many; cdr3_aa: CASSLDGQGAREQYF
v_call: TRBV6-1; j_call: TRBJ2-3; clone_size: few; cdr3_aa: CASSAGLAATDTQYF
v_call: TRBV5-1; j_call: TRBJ2-7; clone_size: few; cdr3_aa: CAGSFRGQRNYEQYF
v_call: TRBV6-1; j_call: TRBJ1-4; clone_size: few; cdr3_aa: CASTKQVLGEKLFF
v_call: TRBV27; j_call: TRBJ1-1; clone_size: many; cdr3_aa: CASSLSVLYRVTEAFF
v_call: TRBV28; j_call: TRBJ2-6; clone_size: many; cdr3_aa: CASSFGAVGANVLTF
v_call: TRBV7-9; j_call: TRBJ1-5; clone_size: many; cdr3_aa: CASSLSRTGSNQPQHF
v_call: TRBV19; j_call: TRBJ2-1; clone_size: .; cdr3_aa: CASHERGRSYNEQFF
v_call: TRBV7-3; j_call: TRBJ2-3; clone_size: few; cdr3_aa: CASSRRGGSSTDTQYF
v_call: TRBV11-2; j_call: TRBJ2-7; clone_size: many; cdr3_aa: CASSLDPLAGEYYEQYF
v_call: TRBV28; j_call: TRBJ2-3; clone_size: many; cdr3_aa: CASSLTGGLDTQYF
v_call: TRBV30; j_call: TRBJ2-3; clone_size: many; cdr3_aa: CAWTDRADTQYF
v_call: TRBV5-1; j_call: TRBJ1-1; clone_size: .; cdr3_aa: CASSLAADTEAFF
v_call: TRBV7-9; j_call: TRBJ1-1; clone_size: few; cdr3_aa: CASSLEEGNTEAFF